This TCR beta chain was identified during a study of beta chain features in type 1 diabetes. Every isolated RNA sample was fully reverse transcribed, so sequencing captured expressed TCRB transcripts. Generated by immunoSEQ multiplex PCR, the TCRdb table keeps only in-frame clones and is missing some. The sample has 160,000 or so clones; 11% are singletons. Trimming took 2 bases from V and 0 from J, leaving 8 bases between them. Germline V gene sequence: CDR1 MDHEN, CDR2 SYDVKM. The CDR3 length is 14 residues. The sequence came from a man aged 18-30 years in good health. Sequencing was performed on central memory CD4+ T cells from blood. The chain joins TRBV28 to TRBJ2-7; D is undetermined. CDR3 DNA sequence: TGTGCCAGCAGTTTACCTACCAGCTCCTACGAGCAGTACTTC. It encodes CASSLPTSSYEQYF.